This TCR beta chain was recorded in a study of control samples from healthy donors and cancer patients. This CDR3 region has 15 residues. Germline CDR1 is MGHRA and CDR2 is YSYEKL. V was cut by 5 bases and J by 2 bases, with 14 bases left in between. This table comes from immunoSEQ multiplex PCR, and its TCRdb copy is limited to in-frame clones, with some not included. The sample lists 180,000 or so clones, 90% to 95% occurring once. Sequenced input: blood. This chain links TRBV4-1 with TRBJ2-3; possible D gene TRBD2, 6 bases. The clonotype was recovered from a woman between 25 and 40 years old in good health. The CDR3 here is CASSVRDWVTDTQYF. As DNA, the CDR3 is TGCGCCAGCAGCGTCCGGGACTGGGTCACAGATACGCAGTATTTT.